The 5 T cell receptor beta chains in this list originate from one sample, sequenced in a study of type 1 and type 2 diabetes patients. The PCR template was genomic DNA. Amplification of the beta chain CDR3 used 30 forward and 13 reverse multiplex primers. MiXCR was run by TCRdb on the multiplex PCR reads, yielding one entry per CDR3 protein. The top ten clones hold roughly 15% of a sample with more than 250,000 distinct CDR3 sequences, around 47% of them seen once. Sequencing was carried out using peripheral blood mononuclear cells (PBMCs). These receptors all come from a man aged 18 to 30 with type 2 diabetes.

There are a few counts of this clonotype. V usage is TRBV19 and J usage is TRBJ2-3; D is ambiguous. The germline gives CDR1 LNHDA, CDR2 SQIVND (reference sequence). V was trimmed by 7 bases and J by 5 bases, leaving 10 bases between them. The CDR3 loop spans 12 amino acids. CDR3 nucleotide sequence: TGTGCCAGTACCTCCAGTGGAGATACGCAGTATTTT. This encodes CASTSSGDTQYF.

This clonotype was detected only a few times. The gene calls are TRBV24-1 and TRBJ1-2; D remains ambiguous. The CDR3 loop spans 13 amino acids. CDR1 is KGHDR and CDR2 is SFDVKD in the germline V gene. The V gene lost 1 base and the J gene lost 6 bases, with 8 bases spanning the gap. Here the CDR3 reads CATSDFRGDGYTF. In DNA form, the CDR3 reads TGTGCCACCAGTGATTTCCGCGGGGATGGCTACACCTTC.

The rearrangement links TRBV20-1 to TRBJ2-6; D ambiguous. The V gene's germline CDR1 is DFQATT and CDR2 SNEGSKA (reference sequence). Trimming removed 0 bases from V and 1 base from J, with 7 bases in between. The CDR3 is made up of 15 amino acids. This chain's CDR3 is CSARDSISGANVLTF. The DNA for the CDR3 is TGCAGTGCTAGAGACTCGATATCTGGGGCCAACGTCCTGACTTTC.

The chain carries TRBV6-5 and TRBJ1-2; 7 bases fit TRBD1. V shed 3 bases and J 8 bases; nucleotides not matched to a gene: 9. The CDR3 extends over 14 amino acids. In germline, CDR1 is MNHEY, CDR2 SVGAGI. The CDR3 bases are TGTGCCAGCAGTTATGGCCCAGGGGGGGTAGGCTACACCTTC. It yields the protein CASSYGPGGVGYTF.

V and J are TRBV9 and TRBJ2-7, with unresolved D. The CDR3 extends over 13 amino acids. Trimming stripped 2 bases from V and 5 bases from J, with 11 bases between. The V gene's germline CDR1 is SGDLS and CDR2 YYNGEE. CDR3 nucleotides: TGTGCCAGCAGCGTTGGCCCCGACAACGAGCAGTACTTC. It specifies CASSVGPDNEQYF.